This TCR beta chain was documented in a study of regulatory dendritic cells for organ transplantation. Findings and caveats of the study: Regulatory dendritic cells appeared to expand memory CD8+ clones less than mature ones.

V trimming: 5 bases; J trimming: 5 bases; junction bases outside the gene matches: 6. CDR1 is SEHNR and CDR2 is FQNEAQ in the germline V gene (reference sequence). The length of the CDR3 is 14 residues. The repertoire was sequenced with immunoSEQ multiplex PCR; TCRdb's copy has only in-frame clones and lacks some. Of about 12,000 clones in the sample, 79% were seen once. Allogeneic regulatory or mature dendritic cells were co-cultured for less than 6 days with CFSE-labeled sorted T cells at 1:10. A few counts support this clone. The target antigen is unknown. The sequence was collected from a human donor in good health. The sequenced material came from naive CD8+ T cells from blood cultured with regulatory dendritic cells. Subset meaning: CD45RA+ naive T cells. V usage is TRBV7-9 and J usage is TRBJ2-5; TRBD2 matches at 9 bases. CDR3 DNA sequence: TGTGCCAGCAGCCAGGGACTAGCATGGGAGACCCAGTACTTC. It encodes CASSQGLAWETQYF.